A selection of T cell receptor beta chains follows, all from one sample in a study of regulatory T cells in long-lasting Graves disease. TCRdb passed the multiplex PCR reads through MiXCR, listing each CDR3 protein once. The sample contains more than 450,000 distinct CDR3 sequences, around 13% of which appear only once. The same sample was also used in a study of T cells in Graves' hyperthyroidism and ophthalmopathy.

The sequencing used peripheral blood mononuclear cells (PBMCs), collected at new diagnosis, from a patient treated with antithyroid drugs. Receptor source: a woman in her twenties or thirties with Graves disease. Both conserved end residues are trimmed from each CDR3. The order of the fields is CDR3 protein, J gene, clone size, D gene, V gene. A D gene is named only where the DNA matches it firmly. Only part of the rows carry a size: once, few, many, or a class if the clone is expanded.

SANRGLNTEAF | TRBJ1-1 | many | TRBD1 | TRBV29-1
AWSMGRISGDEKLF | TRBJ1-4 | many | NA | TRBV30
SARDESRGRSNQPQH | TRBJ1-5 | NA | NA | TRBV20-1
ASSPKADQINNEQF | TRBJ2-1 | NA | NA | TRBV18
ATSDFPESGRQSGELF | TRBJ2-2 | many | NA | TRBV24-1
ASSLQGQPPLH | TRBJ1-6 | NA | TRBD1 | TRBV2
ATTGGYEQY | TRBJ2-7 | few | TRBD1 | TRBV25-1
AWSAGTGYNEQF | TRBJ2-1 | few | NA | TRBV30
ASSLSPQGSGAKNIQY | TRBJ2-4 | many | NA | TRBV27
ASSPGTGEKLF | TRBJ1-4 | many | TRBD1 | TRBV7-9
ASSEFGRGGTEAF | TRBJ1-1 | many | NA | TRBV25-1
ASSFNRDRDQPQH | TRBJ1-5 | many | TRBD1 | TRBV27
ASSSGLARSSEQF | TRBJ2-1 | NA | TRBD2 | TRBV13
ASSIGPSSEAGFYEQF | TRBJ2-1 | NA | NA | TRBV19
ASSSLLGTAPSTDTQY | TRBJ2-3 | many | TRBD1 | TRBV11-2
ATSGISAGGSDTQY | TRBJ2-3 | few | TRBD2 | TRBV24-1
ASSQEGLAGEETQY | TRBJ2-5 | many | TRBD2 | TRBV3-1
SAQGLGTLH | TRBJ1-6 | few | NA | TRBV20-1